This T cell receptor (beta chain) was recovered during a study of T-cell reconstitution after alpha-beta-depleted transplantation in children. For TCRbeta, the library was prepared with unique molecular identifiers. TCRdb independently ran MiXCR on the PCR reads; one entry per CDR3 protein. The sample lists 380,000 or so distinct CDR3 sequences, approximately 12% seen once, with around 4.1% in the top ten. The CDR3 has 14 amino acids. Trimming shortened V by 7 bases and J by 0 bases, and 13 bases separated the two germline ends. Germline V gives CDR1 SQVTM, CDR2 ANQGSEA. The TCR comes from a human donor who donated a stem cell graft to a child with Fanconi anemia. The rearrangement joins TRBV29-1 to TRBJ2-1; D gene uncertain. Sequences were derived from PBMCs, sampled from the stem cell graft. CDR3 protein: CSAEPRGSYNEQFF. CDR3 DNA sequence: TGCAGCGCCGAGCCTAGAGGCTCCTACAATGAGCAGTTCTTC.